This TCR beta chain was captured in a study of blood T cell repertoires in COVID-19. At the level of the study: There were acute and convalescent COVID-19 samples, and they came from the United States, Italy and Spain.

The CDR3 length is 12 residues. CDR1 is MGHRA and CDR2 is YSYEKL in the germline V gene. V was clipped by 3 bases and J by 7 bases, with 9 bases between them. Seattle patients were enrolled while actively infected and followed longitudinally. The table came from immunoSEQ multiplex PCR; TCRdb's copy has only in-frame clones and leaves some out. The data hold about 130,000 clones, with roughly 86% observed a single time. The clonotype comes from a woman in her 70s with COVID-19, enrolled during active disease. The sample comprised peripheral blood. The chain combines TRBV4-1 with TRBJ1-2, with D possibly matching TRBD1 (6 bases). The DNA of the CDR3 is TGCGCCAGCAGCCAGGGGGCGGCTGGCTACACCTTC. The encoded protein is CASSQGAAGYTF.